One T cell receptor beta chain is described in this entry. Its antigen is still unknown. No qualities accompany the bases; no much larger clone lies one base away. A distance of 9 bases separates the germline ends of V and J, which lose 3 bases and 0 bases respectively. The germline V gene supplies CDR1 LGHNA and CDR2 YNFKEQ. CDR3 length: 14 amino acids, cysteine to phenylalanine. Just CDR3 DNA is preserved here, 42 bases in frame from base 1. Genomic DNA was extracted from sorted cells for sequencing of the TCRbeta CDR3 region. The immunoSEQ Assay was used for sequencing of TCRbeta CDR3 regions. TCRdb carries this immuneACCESS record with in-frame sequences only. Its versions omit some clonotypes, under half of them owing to an unresolved V gene in the studies checked, with the rest unexplained. Recorded for this sample are tens of thousands of clones; about 95% of them occurred a single time. The ten largest clones take up 9.6% of the sample.

The sample comes from a study of OX40 agonist ivuxolimab in advanced cancers. Regarding the research as a whole: Ivuxolimab, which targeted the costimulatory receptor OX40 (CD134), was an agonistic, fully human IgG2 monoclonal antibody. Intravenous ivuxolimab was administered to patients every 2 weeks at six dose levels: 0.01, 0.1, 0.3, 1.5, 3 and 10 mg/kg. Among the approximately 54 dose-escalation patients, about 20 had hepatocellular carcinoma, about 15 melanoma, 9 renal cell carcinoma and 9 head and neck cancer. In the dose-escalation cohort, 82.7% of patients were male, and the mean age was approximately 55 years, with a range of 23 to 79. Patients were allowed to have had prior anti-PD-1, anti-PD-L1 or anti-CTLA-4 therapy, and around 41% of the dose-escalation patients had previously received checkpoint inhibitors. Partial responses were achieved by three dose-escalation patients, of whom one had hepatocellular carcinoma and two had cutaneous melanoma. The point of sequencing TCRbeta in the periphery was to test whether ivuxolimab changed TCR sequence diversity and drove clonal T-cell expansion. The paper reports the monotherapy dose-escalation portion (N = 52 patients) of the phase I ivuxolimab trial. Study-wide findings and limitations: Clonal expansion of both CD4+ and CD8+ blood T cells was observed from baseline to week 6 at doses 0.1 to 3.0 mg/kg. After ivuxolimab, CD8+ T cells had more expanded clones than CD4+ T cells on average. Antigen specificity was not determined for the clonally expanded peripheral T cells. In the 0.1-3.0 mg/kg groups, partial responders had among the lowest normalized peripheral clonal expansion, particularly in CD8+ T cells. Low levels of normalized T-cell clonal expansion were also seen in some nonresponding patients.

The trial excluded patients who had a history of autoimmune disease or who were on systemic immunosuppression. Peripheral blood for TCR sequencing was collected from all dose cohorts at baseline, on cycle 4 day 1, and on cycle 7 day 1. The samples were taken from a phase I, first-in-human, multicenter, open-label dose-escalation trial of ivuxolimab. Adults with locally advanced or metastatic melanoma, renal cell carcinoma, hepatocellular carcinoma or head and neck squamous cell carcinoma were enrolled in the trial. CD4+ and CD8+ T cells were sorted separately from peripheral blood before TCR sequencing.

This clonotype was obtained from an adult with an advanced solid tumor such as melanoma, head and neck, liver or kidney cancer. Here the sequenced sample was CD4+ or CD8+ T cells sorted from blood, taken in a trial of the OX40 agonist ivuxolimab. The sequence is built from TRBV4-2 and TRBJ2-7, with a tentative D gene TRBD2 over 5 matching bases. CDR3 sequence: CASSHTRSSYEQYF. The DNA is TGTGCCAGCAGCCACACTAGGAGCTCCTACGAGCAGTACTTC.